The clone carrying this T cell receptor beta chain turned up a few times. The source of the sample is a study of blood T cells in healthy people across ages. Together with a sample-barcoded 5' primer, a J-beta primer mix was included in a second PCR lasting about 7 to 12 cycles. Tagging of each cDNA molecule was performed by a template-switch adaptor with 12 random nucleotides. TCRdb fed the 5' RACE reads into MiXCR, producing one record per CDR3 protein. The sample lists approximately 1.5 million distinct CDR3 sequences, less than 45% occurring once. Germline CDR1 is MGHDK and CDR2 is SYGVNS. With 6 bases clipped from V and 0 bases from J, the junction kept 6 bases outside the gene matches. There are 15 residues in the CDR3.

The TCR sequence derives from a woman younger than 30 in good health. The chain employs TRBV25-1 and TRBJ2-3, with 7 bases that match TRBD1. The source material was blood. As DNA, the CDR3 is TGTGCCAGCAGGTTGACAGGGTCTAGCACAGATACGCAGTATTTT. The encoded protein is CASRLTGSSTDTQYF.